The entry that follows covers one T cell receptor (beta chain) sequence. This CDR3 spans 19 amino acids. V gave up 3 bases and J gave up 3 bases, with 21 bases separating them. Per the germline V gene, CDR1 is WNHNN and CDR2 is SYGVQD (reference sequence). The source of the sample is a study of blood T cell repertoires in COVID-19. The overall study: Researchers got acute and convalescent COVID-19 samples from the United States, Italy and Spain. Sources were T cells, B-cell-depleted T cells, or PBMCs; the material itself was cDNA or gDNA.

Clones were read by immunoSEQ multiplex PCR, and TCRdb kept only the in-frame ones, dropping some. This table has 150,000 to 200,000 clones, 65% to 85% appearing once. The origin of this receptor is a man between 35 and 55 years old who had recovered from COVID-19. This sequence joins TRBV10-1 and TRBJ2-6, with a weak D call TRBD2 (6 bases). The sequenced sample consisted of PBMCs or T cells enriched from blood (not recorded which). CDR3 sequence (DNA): TGCGCCAGCAGTGATTCTTTCGGACGGGAGAGAGGTGGGGCCAACGTCCTGACTTTC. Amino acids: CASSDSFGRERGGANVLTF.